Listed here are 9 T cell receptor beta chains from one sample, sequenced in a study of shared clonotypes between healthy human individuals. Clones were read by immunoSEQ multiplex PCR, and TCRdb kept only the in-frame ones, dropping some. The sample shows about 120,000 clones, about 62% of them seen only once. Material for sequencing was memory CD8+ T cells sorted from blood. Subset given: CD45RO+ cells pooled with CCR7-negative TemRA cells. The receptor source for this set is a woman in her 30s in good health.

The rearrangement uses TRBV5-1 and TRBJ2-7; TRBD1 might be the D (6 bases). CDR1 and CDR2 (germline): SGHRS, YFSETQ. The CDR3 is 17 amino acids. V gave up 2 bases and J gave up 0 bases, with 18 bases separating them. The CDR3 DNA follows: TGCGCCAGCAGCTTTGGTGGATGGGGGACAAACTCCTACGAGCAGTACTTC. As protein: CASSFGGWGTNSYEQYF.

The chain couples TRBV6-4 to TRBJ2-1; 11 bases are a match to TRBD2. Germline V gene lookup returns CDR1 MRHNA and CDR2 SNTAGT. Germline trimming cut 5 bases from V and 10 bases from J; bases unmatched to any gene: 7. CDR3 length equals 14 residues. CDR3 region: CASSPTGLAEEQFF. CDR3 DNA sequence: TGTGCCAGCAGTCCAACGGGACTAGCGGAAGAGCAGTTCTTC.

The rearrangement links TRBV5-1 to TRBJ1-1; no definite D call. CDR3 length equals 16 residues. V lost 3 bases and J 5 bases, leaving 20 bases between the germline ends. CDR1 SGHRS and CDR2 YFSETQ come from the germline V gene. The CDR3 here is CASSSAYRGTGTEAFF. CDR3 DNA sequence: TGCGCCAGCAGCTCCGCATATAGAGGTACCGGGACTGAAGCTTTCTTT.

The rearrangement links TRBV6-5 to TRBJ2-1; D call uncertain. The V end lost 8 bases, the J end lost 6 bases, and 5 bases lay between the germline ends. Germline-derived CDR1 and CDR2 are MNHEY and SVGAGI. The CDR3 is 10 amino acids. The CDR3 here is CASEINEQFF. CDR3 DNA sequence: TGTGCCAGCGAAATCAATGAGCAGTTCTTC.

This rearrangement joins TRBV6-5 to TRBJ2-7; possible D gene TRBD1, 5 bases. The CDR3 sequence is 13 residues long. Trimming removed 2 bases from V and 3 bases from J, with 8 bases in between. Per germline, CDR1 MNHEY and CDR2 SVGAGI. This CDR3 is CASSYHDSYEQYF. CDR3 nucleotides: TGTGCCAGCAGTTACCACGACAGCTACGAGCAGTACTTC.

CDR3 residues: CASRGGNQPQHF. CDR3 in DNA: TGTGCCAGCAGGGGTGGGAATCAGCCCCAGCATTTT. The chain uses TRBV27 and TRBJ1-5; D remains ambiguous. Per germline, CDR1 MNHEY and CDR2 SMNVEV (reference sequence). The CDR3 is made up of 12 amino acids. V gave up 6 bases and J gave up 4 bases, with 7 bases separating them.

The J gene is TRBJ1-2, the V gene TRBV5-1; D possibly corresponds to TRBD1 (6 bases). V lost 4 bases to trimming and J lost 8 bases, with 12 bases between them. The CDR3 totals 12 residues. The germline V gene encodes CDR1 SGHRS and CDR2 YFSETQ. The CDR3 spells CASSLAGDGYTF. Here the CDR3 DNA reads TGCGCCAGCAGCCTTGCAGGGGACGGCTACACCTTC. Looking up the rest from reference TRBV5-1 and TRBJ1-2 gives the full variable domain: KAGVTQTPRYLIKTRGQQVTLSCSPISGHRSVSWYQQTPGQGLQFLFEYFSETQRNKGNFPGRFSGRQFSNSRSEMNVSTLELGDSALYLCASSLAGDGYTFGSGTRLTVV.

V is TRBV11-3 and J is TRBJ2-2; D is perhaps TRBD2 (6 bases). The CDR3 sequence is 15 residues long. From germline, CDR1 is SGHNT and CDR2 YENEEA. V lost 2 bases, J lost 1 base, and 8 bases lay in between. In nucleotides, the CDR3 is TGTGCCAGCAGCTTACTTAGCGGGAACACCGGGGAGCTGTTTTTT. It yields the protein CASSLLSGNTGELFF.

This clone occurred a few times. The J gene is TRBJ1-1, the V gene TRBV11-2; D perhaps matches TRBD1 (5 bases). V lost 1 base to trimming and J lost 5 bases, with 23 bases between them. This CDR3 has 18 residues. CDR1 SGHAT and CDR2 FQNNGV come from the germline V gene. The CDR3 bases are TGTGCCAGCAGCTTAGGGTCCGGGACCCCAACCCCGACTACTGAAGCTTTCTTT. It yields the protein CASSLGSGTPTPTTEAFF. The whole variable domain, remainder taken from reference TRBV11-2 and TRBJ1-1, is EAGVAQSPRYKIIEKRQSVAFWCNPISGHATLYWYQQILGQGPKLLIQFQNNGVVDDSQLPKDRFSAERLKGVDSTLKIQPAKLEDSAVYLCASSLGSGTPTPTTEAFFGQGTRLTVV.